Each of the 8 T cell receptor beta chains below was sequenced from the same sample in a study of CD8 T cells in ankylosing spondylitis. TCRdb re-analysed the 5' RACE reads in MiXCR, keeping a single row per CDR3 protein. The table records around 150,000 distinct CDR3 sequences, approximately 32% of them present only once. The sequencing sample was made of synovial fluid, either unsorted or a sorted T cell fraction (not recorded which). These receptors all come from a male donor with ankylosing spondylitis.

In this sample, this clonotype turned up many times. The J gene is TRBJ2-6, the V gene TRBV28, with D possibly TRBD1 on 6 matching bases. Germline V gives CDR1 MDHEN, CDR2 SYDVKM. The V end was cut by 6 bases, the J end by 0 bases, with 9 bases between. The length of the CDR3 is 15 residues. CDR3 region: CASRTGYSGANVLTF. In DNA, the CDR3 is TGTGCCAGCAGGACAGGTTACTCTGGGGCCAACGTCCTGACTTTC.

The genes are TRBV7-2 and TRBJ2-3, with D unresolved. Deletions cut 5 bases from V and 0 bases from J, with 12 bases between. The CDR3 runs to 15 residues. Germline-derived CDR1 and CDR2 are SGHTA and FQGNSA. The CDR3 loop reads CASSHTTPSTDTQYF. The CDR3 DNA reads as TGTGCCAGCAGCCATACTACCCCTAGCACAGATACGCAGTATTTT.

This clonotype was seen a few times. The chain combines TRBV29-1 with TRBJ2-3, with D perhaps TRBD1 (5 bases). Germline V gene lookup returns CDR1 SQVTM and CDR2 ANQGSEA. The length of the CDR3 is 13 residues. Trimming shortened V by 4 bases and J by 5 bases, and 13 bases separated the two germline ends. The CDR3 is CSVGGAPGDTQYF. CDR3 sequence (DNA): TGCAGCGTTGGGGGCGCCCCCGGAGATACGCAGTATTTT.

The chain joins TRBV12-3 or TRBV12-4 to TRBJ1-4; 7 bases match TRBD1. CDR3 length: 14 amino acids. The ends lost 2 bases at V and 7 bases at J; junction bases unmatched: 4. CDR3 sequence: CASSLIGGGEKLFF. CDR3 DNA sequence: TGTGCCAGCAGTTTAATAGGGGGCGGTGAAAAACTGTTTTTT.

The CDR3 loop is CASRSGTSVSGTDTQYF. DNA for the CDR3: TGTGCCAGCAGGTCCGGGACTAGCGTCTCAGGCACAGATACGCAGTATTTT. The chain joins TRBV28 to TRBJ2-3; TRBD2 matches at 10 bases. There are 17 residues in the CDR3. Germline V gene data show CDR1 as MDHEN and CDR2 as SYDVKM. V gave up 6 bases and J gave up 1 base; unmatched junction bases: 10.

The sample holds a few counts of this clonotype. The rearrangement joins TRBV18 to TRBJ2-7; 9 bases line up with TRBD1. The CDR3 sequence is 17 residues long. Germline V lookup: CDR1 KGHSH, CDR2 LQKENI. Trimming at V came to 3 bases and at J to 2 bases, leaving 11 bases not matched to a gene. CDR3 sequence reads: CASSPARQGVGTYEQYF. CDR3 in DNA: TGTGCCAGCTCACCCGCCCGACAGGGGGTAGGAACCTACGAGCAGTACTTC.

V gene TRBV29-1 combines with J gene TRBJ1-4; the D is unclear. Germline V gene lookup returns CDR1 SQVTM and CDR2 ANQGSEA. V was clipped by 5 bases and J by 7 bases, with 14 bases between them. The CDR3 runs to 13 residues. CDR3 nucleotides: TGCAGCGTTATGCAGACTGGCGGTGAAAAACTGTTTTTT. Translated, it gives CSVMQTGGEKLFF.

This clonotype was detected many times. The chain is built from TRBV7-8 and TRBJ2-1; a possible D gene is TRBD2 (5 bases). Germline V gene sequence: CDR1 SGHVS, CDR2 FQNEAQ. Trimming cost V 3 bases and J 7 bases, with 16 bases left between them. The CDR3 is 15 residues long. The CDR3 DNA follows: TGTGCCAGCAGCTTTGGACTCCCCCCTACGAATGAGCAGTTCTTC. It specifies CASSFGLPPTNEQFF.